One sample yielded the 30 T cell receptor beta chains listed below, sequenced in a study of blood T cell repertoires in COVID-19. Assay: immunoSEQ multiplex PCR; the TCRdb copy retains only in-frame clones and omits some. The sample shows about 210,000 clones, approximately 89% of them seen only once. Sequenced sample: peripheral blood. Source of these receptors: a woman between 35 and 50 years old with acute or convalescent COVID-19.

CDR3 in amino acids: CASRRSVRGGQTGELFF. CDR3 sequence (DNA): TGTGCCAGCAGACGGAGTGTGAGGGGGGGACAAACCGGGGAGCTGTTTTTT. The V call is TRBV2, the J call TRBJ2-2; D possibly corresponds to TRBD2 (7 bases). Per the germline V gene, CDR1 is SNHLY and CDR2 is FYNNEI. The CDR3 consists of 17 residues. V dropped 6 bases and J dropped 5 bases, with 22 bases sitting between them.

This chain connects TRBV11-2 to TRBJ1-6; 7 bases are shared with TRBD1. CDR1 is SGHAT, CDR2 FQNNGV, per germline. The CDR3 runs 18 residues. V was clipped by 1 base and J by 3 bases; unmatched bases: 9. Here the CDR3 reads CASSLATLGQNYNSPLHF. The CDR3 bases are TGTGCCAGCAGCTTAGCAACGTTGGGACAGAACTATAATTCACCCCTCCACTTT.

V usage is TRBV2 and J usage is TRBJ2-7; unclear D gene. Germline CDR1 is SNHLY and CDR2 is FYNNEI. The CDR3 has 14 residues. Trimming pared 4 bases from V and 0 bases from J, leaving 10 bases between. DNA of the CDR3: TGTGCCAGCAGTGCCGGCGGCAGCTCCTACGAGCAGTACGTC. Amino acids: CASSAGGSSYEQYV.

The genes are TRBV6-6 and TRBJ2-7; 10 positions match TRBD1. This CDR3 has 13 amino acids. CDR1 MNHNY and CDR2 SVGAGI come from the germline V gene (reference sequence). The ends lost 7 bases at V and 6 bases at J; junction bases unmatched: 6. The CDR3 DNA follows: TGTGCCAGCACGTTGGGGACAGGGGCCGAGCAGTACGTC. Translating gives CASTLGTGAEQYV.

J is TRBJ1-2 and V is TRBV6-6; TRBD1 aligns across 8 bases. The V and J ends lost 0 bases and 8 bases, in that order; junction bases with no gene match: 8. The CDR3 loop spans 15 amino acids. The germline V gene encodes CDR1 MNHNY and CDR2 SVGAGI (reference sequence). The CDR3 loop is CASSYSSHGQGGYTF. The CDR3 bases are TGTGCCAGCAGTTACTCGAGTCACGGACAGGGAGGCTACACCTTC.

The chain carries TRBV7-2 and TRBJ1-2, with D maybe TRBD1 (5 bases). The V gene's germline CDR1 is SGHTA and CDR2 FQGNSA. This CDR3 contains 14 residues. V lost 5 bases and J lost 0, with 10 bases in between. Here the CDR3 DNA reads TGTGCCAGCAGCCCGGGGGGATCTAACTATGGCTACACCTTC. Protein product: CASSPGGSNYGYTF.

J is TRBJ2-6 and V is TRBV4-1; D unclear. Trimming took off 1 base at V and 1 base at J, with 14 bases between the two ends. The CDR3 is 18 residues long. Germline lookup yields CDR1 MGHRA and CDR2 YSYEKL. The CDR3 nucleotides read TGCGCCAGCAGCCAAGTCGTCCAGTTCCTTTCTGGGGCCAACGTCCTGACTTTC. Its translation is CASSQVVQFLSGANVLTF.

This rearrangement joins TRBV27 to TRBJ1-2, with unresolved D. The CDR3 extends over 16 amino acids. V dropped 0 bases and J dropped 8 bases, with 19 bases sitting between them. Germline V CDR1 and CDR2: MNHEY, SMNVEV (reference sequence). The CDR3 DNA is TGTGCCAGCAGTTTATCACCCCTCGAGACTCTCCGGGGCTACACCTTC. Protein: CASSLSPLETLRGYTF.

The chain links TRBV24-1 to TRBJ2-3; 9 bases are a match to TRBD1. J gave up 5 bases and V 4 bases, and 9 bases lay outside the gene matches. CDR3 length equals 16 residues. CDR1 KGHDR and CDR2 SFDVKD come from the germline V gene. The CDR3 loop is CATSDPKTGGQDTQYF. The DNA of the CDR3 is TGTGCCACCAGTGACCCCAAAACAGGGGGCCAAGATACGCAGTATTTT.

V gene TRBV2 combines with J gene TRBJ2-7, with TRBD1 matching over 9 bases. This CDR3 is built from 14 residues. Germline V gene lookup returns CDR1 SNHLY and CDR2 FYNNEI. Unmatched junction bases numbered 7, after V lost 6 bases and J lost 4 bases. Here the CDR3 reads CASSFGTGHYEQYV. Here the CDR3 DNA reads TGTGCCAGCAGCTTCGGGACAGGGCATTACGAGCAGTACGTC.

This chain's CDR3 is CASSFTGSTDTQYF. The CDR3 DNA sequence: TGTGCCAGCAGCTTTACGGGGTCCACAGATACGCAGTATTTT. The chain employs TRBV7-3 and TRBJ2-3, with TRBD2 as a possible D gene (5 bases). Trimming removed 3 bases from V and 2 bases from J, with 9 bases in between. The CDR3 covers 14 residues. Germline V gene lookup returns CDR1 SGHTA and CDR2 FQGTGA.

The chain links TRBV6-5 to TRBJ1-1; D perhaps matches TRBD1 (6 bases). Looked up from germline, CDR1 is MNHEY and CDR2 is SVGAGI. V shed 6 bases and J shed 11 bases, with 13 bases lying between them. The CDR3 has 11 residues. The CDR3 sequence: CASSRGGEAFF. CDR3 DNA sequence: TGTGCCAGCAGCCGAGGGGGAGAGGCTTTCTTT.

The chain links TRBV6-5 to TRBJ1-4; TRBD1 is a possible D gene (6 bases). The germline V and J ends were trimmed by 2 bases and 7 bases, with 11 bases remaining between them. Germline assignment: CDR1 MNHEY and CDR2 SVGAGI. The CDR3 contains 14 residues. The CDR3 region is CASSYRGGREKLFF. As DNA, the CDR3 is TGTGCCAGCAGTTACCGGGGGGGCCGTGAAAAACTGTTTTTT.

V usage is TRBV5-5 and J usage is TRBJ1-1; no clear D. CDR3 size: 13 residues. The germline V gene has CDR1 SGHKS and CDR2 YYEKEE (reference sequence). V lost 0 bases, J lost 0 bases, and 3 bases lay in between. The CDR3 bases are TGTGCCAGCAGCTTGGTCGTGAACACTGAAGCTTTCTTT. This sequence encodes CASSLVVNTEAFF.

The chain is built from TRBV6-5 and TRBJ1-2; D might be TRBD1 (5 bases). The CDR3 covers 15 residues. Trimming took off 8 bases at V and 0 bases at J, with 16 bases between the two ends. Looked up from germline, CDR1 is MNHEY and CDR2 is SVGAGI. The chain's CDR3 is CASGTGGLANYGYTF. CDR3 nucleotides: TGTGCCAGCGGAACAGGAGGGCTAGCTAACTATGGCTACACCTTC.

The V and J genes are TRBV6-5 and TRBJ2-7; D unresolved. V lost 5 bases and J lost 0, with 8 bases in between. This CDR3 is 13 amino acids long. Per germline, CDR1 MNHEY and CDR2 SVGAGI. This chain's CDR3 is CASSLVSSYEQYV. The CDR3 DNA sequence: TGTGCCAGCAGTCTAGTGAGCTCCTACGAGCAGTACGTC.

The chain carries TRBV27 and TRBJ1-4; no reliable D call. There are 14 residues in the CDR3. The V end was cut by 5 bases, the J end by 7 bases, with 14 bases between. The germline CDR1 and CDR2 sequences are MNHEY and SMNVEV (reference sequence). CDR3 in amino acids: CASSTRAVPEKLFF. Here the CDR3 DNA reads TGTGCCAGCAGTACCCGCGCCGTACCTGAAAAACTGTTTTTT.

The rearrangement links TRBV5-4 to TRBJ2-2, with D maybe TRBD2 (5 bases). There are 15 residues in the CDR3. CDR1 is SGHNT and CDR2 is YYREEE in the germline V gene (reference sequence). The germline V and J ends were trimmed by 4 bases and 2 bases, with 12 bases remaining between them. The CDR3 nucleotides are TGTGCCAGCAGCCCCGCGACTATAAACACCGGGGAGCTGTTTTTT. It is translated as CASSPATINTGELFF.

The CDR3 region is CATAAEGGTNYGYTF. In nucleotides, the CDR3 is TGTGCCACCGCCGCGGAGGGGGGGACTAACTATGGCTACACCTTC. The chain couples TRBV10-3 to TRBJ1-2; possibly TRBD1 for D (6 bases). The germline V and J ends were trimmed by 10 bases and 0 bases, with 18 bases remaining between them. This CDR3 has 15 amino acids. Germline CDR1 reads ENHRY; CDR2 reads SYGVKD.

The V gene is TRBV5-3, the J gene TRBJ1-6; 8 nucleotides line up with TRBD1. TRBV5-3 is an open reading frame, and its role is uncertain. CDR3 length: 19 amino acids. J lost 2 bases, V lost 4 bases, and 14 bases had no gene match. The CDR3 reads CARSIQLGQGGAYNSPLHF. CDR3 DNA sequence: TGTGCCAGAAGCATTCAACTCGGACAGGGAGGCGCCTATAATTCACCCCTCCACTTT.

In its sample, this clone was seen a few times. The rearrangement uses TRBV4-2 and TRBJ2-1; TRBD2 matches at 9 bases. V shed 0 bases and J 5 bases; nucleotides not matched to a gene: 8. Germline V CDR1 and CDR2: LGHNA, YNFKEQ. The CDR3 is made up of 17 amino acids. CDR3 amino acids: CASSQDPGGGAHNEQFF. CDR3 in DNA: TGTGCCAGCAGCCAAGATCCCGGCGGGGGGGCCCACAATGAGCAGTTCTTC.

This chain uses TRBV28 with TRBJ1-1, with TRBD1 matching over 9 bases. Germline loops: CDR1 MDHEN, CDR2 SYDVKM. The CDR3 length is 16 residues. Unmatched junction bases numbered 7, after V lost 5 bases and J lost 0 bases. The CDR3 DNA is TGTGCCAGCAGTCCCGGGACAGGGATAATGAACACTGAAGCTTTCTTT. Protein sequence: CASSPGTGIMNTEAFF. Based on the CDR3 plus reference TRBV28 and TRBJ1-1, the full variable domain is DVKVTQSSRYLVKRTGEKVFLECVQDMDHENMFWYRQDPGLGLRLIYFSYDVKMKEKGDIPEGYSVSREKKERFSLILESASTNQTSMYLCASSPGTGIMNTEAFFGQGTRLTVV.

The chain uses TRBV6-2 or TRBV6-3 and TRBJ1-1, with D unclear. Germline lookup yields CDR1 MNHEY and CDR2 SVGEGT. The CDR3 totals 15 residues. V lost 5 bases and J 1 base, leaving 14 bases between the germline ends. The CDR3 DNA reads TGTGCCAGCAGTCTTCATCGGAGCAGGAACACTGAAGCTTTCTTT. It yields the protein CASSLHRSRNTEAFF.

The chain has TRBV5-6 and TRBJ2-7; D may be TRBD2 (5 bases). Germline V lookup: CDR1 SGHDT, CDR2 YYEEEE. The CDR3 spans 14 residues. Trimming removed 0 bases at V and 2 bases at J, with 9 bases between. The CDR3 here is CASSLDGGPYEQYV. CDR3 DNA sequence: TGTGCCAGCAGCTTGGACGGAGGACCCTACGAGCAGTACGTC.

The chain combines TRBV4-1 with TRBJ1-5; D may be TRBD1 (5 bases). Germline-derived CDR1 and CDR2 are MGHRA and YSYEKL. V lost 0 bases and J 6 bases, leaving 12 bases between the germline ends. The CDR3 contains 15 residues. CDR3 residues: CASSQDMRGGQPQHF. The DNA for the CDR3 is TGCGCCAGCAGCCAAGATATGCGGGGCGGTCAGCCCCAGCATTTT.

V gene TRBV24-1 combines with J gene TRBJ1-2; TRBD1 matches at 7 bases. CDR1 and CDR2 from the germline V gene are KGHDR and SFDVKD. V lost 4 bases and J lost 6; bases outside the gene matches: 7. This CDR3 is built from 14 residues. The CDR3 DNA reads TGTGCCACCAGTGAGACGACAGGGAGAAATGGCTACACCTTC. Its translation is CATSETTGRNGYTF.

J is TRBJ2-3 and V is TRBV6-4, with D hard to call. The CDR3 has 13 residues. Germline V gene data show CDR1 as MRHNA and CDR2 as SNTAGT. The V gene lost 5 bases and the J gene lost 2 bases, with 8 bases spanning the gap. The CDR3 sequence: CASSHSTTDTQYF. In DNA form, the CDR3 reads TGTGCCAGCAGTCACAGCACCACAGATACGCAGTATTTT.

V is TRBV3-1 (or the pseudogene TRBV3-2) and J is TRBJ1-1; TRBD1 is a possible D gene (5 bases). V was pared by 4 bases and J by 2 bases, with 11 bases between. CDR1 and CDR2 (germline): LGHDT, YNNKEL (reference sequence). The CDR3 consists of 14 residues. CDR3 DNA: TGTGCCAGCAGCCCTAAGGGGCCCAACACTGAAGCTTTCTTT. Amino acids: CASSPKGPNTEAFF.

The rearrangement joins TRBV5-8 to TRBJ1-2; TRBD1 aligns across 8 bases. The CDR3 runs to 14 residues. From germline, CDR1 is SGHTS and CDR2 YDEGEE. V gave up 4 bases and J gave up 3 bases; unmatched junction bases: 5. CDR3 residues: CASSPQGADYGYTF. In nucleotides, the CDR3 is TGTGCCAGCAGCCCGCAGGGGGCCGACTATGGCTACACCTTC.

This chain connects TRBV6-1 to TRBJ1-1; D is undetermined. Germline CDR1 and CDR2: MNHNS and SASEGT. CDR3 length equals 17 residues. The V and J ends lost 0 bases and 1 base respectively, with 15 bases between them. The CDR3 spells CASSEAPLAAGNTEAFF. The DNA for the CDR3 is TGTGCCAGCAGTGAAGCCCCACTAGCGGCGGGGAACACTGAAGCTTTCTTT.